What follows are 19 T cell receptor beta chains derived from one specimen sequenced in a study of a mutant IDH1 vaccine in newly diagnosed glioma. No antigen is known for these receptors. Time point defined: week 35, safety follow-up. One vaccine dose held 300 ug of mutant IDH1 20-mer peptide and came with topical imiquimod. Produced via immunoSEQ multiplex PCR; TCRdb's table is partial and in-frame only. The sample holds over 40,000 clones, roughly nine tenths seen once. Sample: PBMCs, taken from a glioma patient whose treatment included an IDH1 peptide vaccine. These TCRs come from a man aged 35 to 55 with glioma.

This clone has more than one count but fewer than ten. The CDR3 loop reads CASSLRVSGRGPSNEQFF. The CDR3 DNA sequence: TGTGCCAGCAGTTTAAGGGTCAGCGGGAGAGGCCCAAGCAATGAGCAGTTCTTC. V usage is TRBV7-2 and J usage is TRBJ2-1, with TRBD2 identical over 8 bases. Germline CDR1 SGHTA, CDR2 FQGNSA. Trimming cost V 6 bases and J 6 bases; bases outside gene matches: 19. This CDR3 is built from 18 residues.

The chain uses TRBV28 and TRBJ2-7; D unresolved. The CDR3 runs 15 residues. The germline CDR1 and CDR2 sequences are MDHEN and SYDVKM. The germline V and J ends were trimmed by 11 bases and 4 bases, with 24 bases remaining between them. The CDR3: CASEDRARGSYEQYF. CDR3 bases: TGTGCCTCCGAAGACCGGGCTAGAGGATCATACGAGCAGTACTTC. Drawing the rest from reference TRBV28 and TRBJ2-7, the complete variable domain is DVKVTQSSRYLVKRTGEKVFLECVQDMDHENMFWYRQDPGLGLRLIYFSYDVKMKEKGDIPEGYSVSREKKERFSLILESASTNQTSMYLCASEDRARGSYEQYFGPGTRLTVT.

This clone was detected once. The rearrangement joins TRBV4-1 to TRBJ2-3; TRBD2 matches 13 bases. The trim removed 1 base at V and 2 bases at J, leaving 6 bases unmatched. In germline, CDR1 is MGHRA, CDR2 YSYEKL. This CDR3 is built from 18 residues. Written as DNA, the CDR3 is TGCGCCAGCAGCCAAGTGGGGACTAGCGGGGAGACCACAGATACGCAGTATTTT. Translating gives CASSQVGTSGETTDTQYF.

The chain recombines TRBV19 with TRBJ2-1; 7 bases are shared with TRBD2. The CDR3 runs 16 residues. V lost 6 bases to trimming and J lost 5 bases; unmatched junction nucleotides: 13. Germline loops: CDR1 LNHDA, CDR2 SQIVND (reference sequence). CDR3 in DNA: TGTGCCAGTAGCTATATCCGGGAGGAGGGGAACAATGAGCAGTTCTTC. This translates into CASSYIREEGNNEQFF. Variable domain in full (rest from reference TRBV19 and TRBJ2-1): DGGITQSPKYLFRKEGQNVTLSCEQNLNHDAMYWYRQDPGQGLRLIYYSQIVNDFQKGDIAEGYSVSREKKESFPLTVTSAQKNPTAFYLCASSYIREEGNNEQFFGPGTRLTVL.

The chain couples TRBV27 to TRBJ2-2; D unclear. This CDR3 has 16 amino acids. Trimming stripped 5 bases from V and 2 bases from J, with 15 bases between. Germline CDR1 MNHEY, CDR2 SMNVEV (reference sequence). In DNA, the CDR3 is TGTGCCAGCAGTCTAAGACGGGCTCAAAACACCGGGGAGCTGTTTTTT. It codes for CASSLRRAQNTGELFF.

V usage is TRBV7-9 and J usage is TRBJ1-1; D gene uncertain. Trimming cost V 6 bases and J 4 bases, with 18 bases left between them. Germline CDR1 is SEHNR and CDR2 is FQNEAQ (reference sequence). The length of the CDR3 is 15 residues. The CDR3 sequence: CASSLSAATGTEAFF. The DNA of the CDR3 is TGTGCCAGCAGTCTATCGGCGGCCACGGGCACTGAAGCTTTCTTT.

The table lists this clone with a count of one. This sequence joins TRBV28 and TRBJ2-3; D perhaps matches TRBD2 (6 bases). Between the trimmed V and J ends, which lost 11 bases and 6 bases, there was a span of 21 bases. This CDR3 is 14 amino acids long. Germline lookup yields CDR1 MDHEN and CDR2 SYDVKM. The CDR3 reads CAHRGQGLGDTQYF. The DNA of the CDR3 is TGTGCCCATCGTGGGCAGGGACTCGGGGATACGCAGTATTTT. Looking up the rest from reference TRBV28 and TRBJ2-3 gives the full variable domain: DVKVTQSSRYLVKRTGEKVFLECVQDMDHENMFWYRQDPGLGLRLIYFSYDVKMKEKGDIPEGYSVSREKKERFSLILESASTNQTSMYLCAHRGQGLGDTQYFGPGTRLTVL.

This chain uses TRBV11-2 with TRBJ2-7, with a weak D call TRBD2 (5 bases). The CDR3 loop spans 13 amino acids. V was trimmed by 7 bases and J by 7 bases, leaving 17 bases between them. Germline V CDR1 and CDR2: SGHAT, FQNNGV. The CDR3 coding sequence is TGTGCCAGCACATTGACGGGGATGGGGGAGCAGTACTTC. It translates to CASTLTGMGEQYF.

The V and J genes are TRBV5-5 and TRBJ2-7, with D uncertain. Trimming pared 1 base from V and 4 bases from J, leaving 15 bases between. There are 15 residues in the CDR3. From germline, CDR1 is SGHKS and CDR2 YYEKEE (reference sequence). This CDR3 reads CASSLKGQSLYEQYF. DNA of the CDR3: TGTGCCAGCAGCTTGAAAGGGCAGTCCCTTTACGAGCAGTACTTC.

The genes are TRBV6-1 and TRBJ2-1; 9 nucleotides agree with TRBD1. V lost 6 bases, J lost 4 bases, and 7 bases stayed unmatched. The germline V gene encodes CDR1 MNHNS and CDR2 SASEGT. This CDR3 has 15 amino acids. The DNA of the CDR3 is TGTGCCAGCAGCGACCGGGACAGGGAGTACAATGAGCAGTTCTTC. Translated, it gives CASSDRDREYNEQFF.

The rearrangement joins TRBV6-5 to TRBJ1-2, with D uncertain. The CDR3 contains 13 residues. Trimming shortened V by 0 bases and J by 10 bases, and 12 bases separated the two germline ends. In germline, CDR1 is MNHEY, CDR2 SVGAGI. The CDR3 here is CASSYSGRTDYTF. The CDR3 bases are TGTGCCAGCAGTTACTCGGGCAGGACGGACTACACCTTC.

The rearrangement joins TRBV7-2 to TRBJ2-7; TRBD2 matches 9 bases. With 1 base clipped from V and 5 bases from J, the junction kept 6 bases outside the gene matches. Germline V gene sequence: CDR1 SGHTA, CDR2 FQGNSA. This CDR3 comprises 15 residues. This CDR3 is CASSLVAGGGDEQYF. Written as DNA, the CDR3 is TGTGCCAGCAGCTTAGTTGCGGGAGGGGGCGACGAGCAGTACTTC.

V usage is TRBV4-1 and J usage is TRBJ1-2, with no clear D. Trimming removed 3 bases at V and 5 bases at J, with 13 bases between. There are 14 residues in the CDR3. In germline, CDR1 is MGHRA, CDR2 YSYEKL. In DNA form, the CDR3 reads TGCGCCAGCAGCCACAACCCCTTGGGGTATGGCTACACCTTC. Its translation is CASSHNPLGYGYTF.

J is TRBJ1-1 and V is TRBV6-6, with 8 bases matching TRBD1. V shed 2 bases and J 14 bases; nucleotides not matched to a gene: 10. CDR3 size: 13 residues. Germline V CDR1 and CDR2: MNHNY, SVGAGI (reference sequence). This chain's CDR3 is CASSYLDRGRGFF. The CDR3 nucleotides read TGTGCCAGCAGTTACCTCGACAGGGGAAGAGGCTTCTTT.

This chain uses TRBV4-2 with TRBJ2-5, with 8 bases that match TRBD2. The germline CDR1 and CDR2 sequences are LGHNA and YNFKEQ. The CDR3 is made up of 14 amino acids. V shed 3 bases, J shed 7 bases, and the junction held 7 bases outside the gene matches. The CDR3: CASSQGLESWTQYF. CDR3 nucleotides: TGTGCCAGCAGCCAGGGACTAGAGAGTTGGACCCAGTACTTC.

The chain recombines TRBV28 with TRBJ1-2; unclear D gene. V shed 3 bases and J shed 4 bases, with 9 bases lying between them. CDR1 is MDHEN and CDR2 is SYDVKM in the germline V gene. CDR3 length equals 13 residues. CDR3 in DNA: TGTGCCAGCAGTTTTGTCAGGACCTATGGCTACACCTTC. This gives the protein CASSFVRTYGYTF.

The genes are TRBV6-5 and TRBJ1-5; no clear D gene. V dropped 5 bases and J dropped 0 bases, with 11 bases sitting between them. Germline V lookup: CDR1 MNHEY, CDR2 SVGAGI. This CDR3 contains 15 residues. CDR3 sequence reads: CASSPGDTSNQPQHF. The CDR3 DNA reads as TGTGCCAGCAGTCCCGGGGATACTAGCAATCAGCCCCAGCATTTT.

The J gene is TRBJ2-3, the V gene TRBV7-2, with D possibly being TRBD2 (5 bases). Germline CDR1 is SGHTA and CDR2 is FQGNSA. Trimming removed 4 bases from V and 14 bases from J, with 19 bases in between. The CDR3 extends over 13 amino acids. CDR3: CASSSTREEDRYF. The CDR3 region has the DNA TGTGCCAGCAGCTCTACTAGAGAGGAAGATCGGTATTTT.

The chain uses TRBV5-6 and TRBJ2-4; 7 bases agree with TRBD1. CDR1 SGHDT and CDR2 YYEEEE come from the germline V gene. V trimming: 4 bases; J trimming: 0 bases; junction bases outside the gene matches: 4. CDR3 length: 15 amino acids. For the CDR3, the DNA is TGTGCCAGCAGCCCACAGGGGTCAGCCAAAAACATTCAGTACTTC. As protein: CASSPQGSAKNIQYF.